This paragraph covers one TCR beta chain sequence. CD8+ and CD4+ T cells circulating in blood were sequenced for TCR beta. Isolation of CD8+ and CD4+ T cells was performed negatively, whereas enrichment of TEMRA cells was done by FACS. The data derive from a study of CD8 T cells in Susac syndrome. The CDR3 length is 17 residues. In germline, CDR1 is LNHNV, CDR2 YYDKDF (reference sequence). The J segment lost 2 bases and the V segment lost 5 bases, leaving 12 bases of the junction unmatched. The RNA input was roughly 0.5 to 1 ug, and it was reverse transcribed with random hexamers. Multiplex PCR with immunoSEQ amplified the TCR beta CDR3 across 54 Vbeta and 13 Jbeta. TCRdb processed the immunoSEQ multiplex PCR reads anew with MiXCR; each CDR3 protein has one entry. The sample has some 300,000 distinct CDR3 sequences, roughly 84% seen once.

The receptor comes from a human donor with multiple sclerosis. Sample: CD8+ T cells from PBMCs. This chain uses TRBV15 with TRBJ2-5; 9 nucleotides align to TRBD2. This CDR3 is CATSGGAGGPGQETQYF. As DNA, the CDR3 is TGTGCCACCAGCGGAGGGGCGGGAGGGCCAGGGCAAGAGACCCAGTACTTC.